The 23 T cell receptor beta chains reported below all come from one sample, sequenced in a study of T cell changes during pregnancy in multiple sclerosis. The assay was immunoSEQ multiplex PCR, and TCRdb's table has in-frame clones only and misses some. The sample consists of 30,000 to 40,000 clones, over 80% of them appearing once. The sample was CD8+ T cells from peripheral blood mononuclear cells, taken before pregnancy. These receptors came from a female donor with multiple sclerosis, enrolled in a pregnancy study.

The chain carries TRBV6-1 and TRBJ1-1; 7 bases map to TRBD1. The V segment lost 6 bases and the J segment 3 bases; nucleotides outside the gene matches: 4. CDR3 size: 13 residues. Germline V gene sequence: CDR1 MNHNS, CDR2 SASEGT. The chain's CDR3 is CASSGQEYTEAFF. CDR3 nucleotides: TGTGCCAGCAGCGGACAGGAGTACACTGAAGCTTTCTTT.

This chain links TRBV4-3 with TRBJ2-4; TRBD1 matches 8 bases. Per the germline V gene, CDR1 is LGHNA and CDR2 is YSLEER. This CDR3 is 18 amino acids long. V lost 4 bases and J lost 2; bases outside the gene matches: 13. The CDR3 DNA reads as TGCGCCAGCAGCCCCCAGGCAGGGGGCTATTTCACCAAAAACATTCAGTACTTC. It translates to CASSPQAGGYFTKNIQYF.

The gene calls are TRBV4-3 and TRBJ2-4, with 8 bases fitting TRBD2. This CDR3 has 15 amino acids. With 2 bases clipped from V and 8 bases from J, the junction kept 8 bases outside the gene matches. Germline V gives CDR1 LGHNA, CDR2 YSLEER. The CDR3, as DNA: TGCGCCAGCAGCCAATGGGGACTAGAGGTTGACATTCAGTACTTC. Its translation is CASSQWGLEVDIQYF.

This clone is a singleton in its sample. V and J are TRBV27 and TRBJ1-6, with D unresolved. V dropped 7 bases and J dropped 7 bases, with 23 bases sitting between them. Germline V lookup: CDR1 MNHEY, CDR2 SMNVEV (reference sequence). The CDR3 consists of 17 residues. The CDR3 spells CASTSHMGSLGNSPLHF. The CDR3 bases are TGTGCCAGCACTTCCCACATGGGGAGTTTGGGGAATTCACCCCTCCACTTT.

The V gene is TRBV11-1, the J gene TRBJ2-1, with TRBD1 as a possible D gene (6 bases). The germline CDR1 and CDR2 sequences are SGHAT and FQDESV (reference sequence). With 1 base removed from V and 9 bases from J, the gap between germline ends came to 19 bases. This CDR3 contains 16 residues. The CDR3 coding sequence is TGTGCCAGCAGCTTAGAAATGGGGGTTGGGGGCCCTGAGCAGTTCTTC. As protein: CASSLEMGVGGPEQFF.

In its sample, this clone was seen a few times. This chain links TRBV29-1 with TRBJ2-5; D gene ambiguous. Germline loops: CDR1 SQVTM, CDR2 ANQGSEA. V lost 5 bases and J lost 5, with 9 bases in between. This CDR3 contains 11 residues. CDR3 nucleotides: TGCAGCGTTATTTTACTCGAGACCCAGTACTTC. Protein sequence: CSVILLETQYF. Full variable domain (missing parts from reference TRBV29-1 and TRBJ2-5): SAVISQKPSRDICQRGTSLTIQCQVDSQVTMMFWYRQQPGQSLTLIATANQGSEATYESGFVIDKFPISRPNLTFSTLTVSNMSPEDSSIYLCSVILLETQYFGPGTRLLVL.

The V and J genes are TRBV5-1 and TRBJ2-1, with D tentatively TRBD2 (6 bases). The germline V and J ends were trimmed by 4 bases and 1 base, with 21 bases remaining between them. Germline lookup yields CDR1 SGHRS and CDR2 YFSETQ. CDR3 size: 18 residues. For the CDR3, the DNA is TGCGCCAGCAGCCTATATACGCGCGGGGTGATATCCTACAATGAGCAGTTCTTC. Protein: CASSLYTRGVISYNEQFF.

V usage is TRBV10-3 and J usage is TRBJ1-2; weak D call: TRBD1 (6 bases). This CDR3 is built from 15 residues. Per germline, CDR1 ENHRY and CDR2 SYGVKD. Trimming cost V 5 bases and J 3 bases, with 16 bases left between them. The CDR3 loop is CAISRAYEGDYGYTF. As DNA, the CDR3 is TGTGCCATCAGTCGGGCCTATGAGGGGGACTATGGCTACACCTTC.

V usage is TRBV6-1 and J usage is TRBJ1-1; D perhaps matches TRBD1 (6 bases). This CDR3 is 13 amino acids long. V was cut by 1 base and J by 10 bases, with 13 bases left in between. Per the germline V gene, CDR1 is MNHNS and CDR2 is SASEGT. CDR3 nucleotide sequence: TGTGCCAGCAGTGAAGGGGGGGGCTCAGGAGCTTTCTTT. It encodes CASSEGGGSGAFF.

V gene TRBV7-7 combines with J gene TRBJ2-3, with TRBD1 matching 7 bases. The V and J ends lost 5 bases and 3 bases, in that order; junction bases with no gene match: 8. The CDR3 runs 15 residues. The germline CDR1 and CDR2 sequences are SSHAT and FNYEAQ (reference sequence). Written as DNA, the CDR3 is TGTGCCAGCAGCCGCTCACAGGGGTTAACAGATACGCAGTATTTT. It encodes CASSRSQGLTDTQYF.

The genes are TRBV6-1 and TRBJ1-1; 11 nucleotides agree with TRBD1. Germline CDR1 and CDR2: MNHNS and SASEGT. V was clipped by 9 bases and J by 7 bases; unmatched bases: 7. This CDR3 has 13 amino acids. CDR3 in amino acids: CARDPGTGGEAFF. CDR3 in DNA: TGTGCCAGAGACCCCGGGACAGGGGGTGAAGCTTTCTTT.

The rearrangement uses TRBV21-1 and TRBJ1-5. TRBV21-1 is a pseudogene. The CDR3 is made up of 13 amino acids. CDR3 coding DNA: TGTGCCAGCAGCAGTGTAGTCAATCAGCCCCAGCATTTT. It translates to CASSSVVNQPQHF.

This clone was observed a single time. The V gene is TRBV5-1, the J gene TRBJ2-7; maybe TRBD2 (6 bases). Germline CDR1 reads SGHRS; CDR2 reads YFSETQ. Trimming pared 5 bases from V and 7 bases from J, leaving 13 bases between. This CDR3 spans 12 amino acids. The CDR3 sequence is CASRGGSREQYF. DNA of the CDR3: TGCGCCAGCAGAGGAGGGTCTCGGGAGCAGTACTTC.

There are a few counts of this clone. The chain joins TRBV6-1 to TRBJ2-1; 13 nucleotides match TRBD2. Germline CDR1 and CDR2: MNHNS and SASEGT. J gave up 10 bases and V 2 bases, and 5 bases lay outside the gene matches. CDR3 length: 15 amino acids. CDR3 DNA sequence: TGTGCCAGCAGTGAAACTAGCGGGGGGGCAGGGGAGCAGTTCTTC. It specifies CASSETSGGAGEQFF.

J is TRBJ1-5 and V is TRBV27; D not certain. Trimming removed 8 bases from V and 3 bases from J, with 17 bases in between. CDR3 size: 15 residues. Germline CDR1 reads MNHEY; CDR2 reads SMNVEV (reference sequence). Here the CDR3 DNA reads TGTGCCAGCTCGGGGTATGGACGGAACAATCAGCCCCAGCATTTT. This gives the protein CASSGYGRNNQPQHF.

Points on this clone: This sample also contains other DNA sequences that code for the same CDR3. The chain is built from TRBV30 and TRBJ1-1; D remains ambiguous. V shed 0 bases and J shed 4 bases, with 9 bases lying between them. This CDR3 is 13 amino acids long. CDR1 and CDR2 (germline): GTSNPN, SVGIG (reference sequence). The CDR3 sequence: CAWSVTGSTEAFF. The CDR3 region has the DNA TGTGCCTGGAGTGTAACGGGGAGCACTGAAGCTTTCTTT.

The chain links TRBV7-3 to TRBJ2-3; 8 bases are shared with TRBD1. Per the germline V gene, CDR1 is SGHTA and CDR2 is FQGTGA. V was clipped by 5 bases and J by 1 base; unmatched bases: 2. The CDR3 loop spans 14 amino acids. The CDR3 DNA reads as TGTGCCAGCAGCCTGGACAGGGGCACAGATACGCAGTATTTT. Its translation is CASSLDRGTDTQYF.

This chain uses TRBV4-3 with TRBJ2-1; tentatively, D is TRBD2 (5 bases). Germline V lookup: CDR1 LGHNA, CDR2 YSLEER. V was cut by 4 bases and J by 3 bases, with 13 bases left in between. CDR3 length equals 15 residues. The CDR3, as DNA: TGCGCCAGCAGCCCGACTATCCAAGGCTACAATGAGCAGTTCTTC. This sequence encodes CASSPTIQGYNEQFF.

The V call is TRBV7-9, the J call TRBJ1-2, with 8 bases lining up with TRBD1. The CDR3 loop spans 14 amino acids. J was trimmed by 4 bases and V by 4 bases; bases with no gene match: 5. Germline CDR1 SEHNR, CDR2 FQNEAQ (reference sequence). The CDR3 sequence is CASSSDRVSYGYTF. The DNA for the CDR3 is TGTGCCAGCAGCTCGGACAGGGTTAGCTATGGCTACACCTTC.

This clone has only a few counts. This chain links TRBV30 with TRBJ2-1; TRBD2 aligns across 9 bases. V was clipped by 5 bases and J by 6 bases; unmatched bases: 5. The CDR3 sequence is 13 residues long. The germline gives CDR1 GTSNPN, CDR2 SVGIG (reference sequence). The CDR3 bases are TGTGCCTGGTCGACTAGCGGCATCAATGAGCAGTTCTTC. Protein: CAWSTSGINEQFF. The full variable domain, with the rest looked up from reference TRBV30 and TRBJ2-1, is SQTIHQWPATLVQPVGSPLSLECTVEGTSNPNLYWYRQAAGRGLQLLFYSVGIGQISSEVPQNLSASRPQDRQFILSSKKLLLSDSGFYLCAWSTSGINEQFFGPGTRLTVL.

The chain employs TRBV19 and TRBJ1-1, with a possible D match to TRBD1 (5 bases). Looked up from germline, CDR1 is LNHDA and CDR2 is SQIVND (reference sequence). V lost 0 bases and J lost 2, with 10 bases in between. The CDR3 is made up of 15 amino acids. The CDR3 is CASSIEGQANTEAFF. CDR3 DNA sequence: TGTGCCAGTAGTATAGAGGGGCAAGCCAACACTGAAGCTTTCTTT.

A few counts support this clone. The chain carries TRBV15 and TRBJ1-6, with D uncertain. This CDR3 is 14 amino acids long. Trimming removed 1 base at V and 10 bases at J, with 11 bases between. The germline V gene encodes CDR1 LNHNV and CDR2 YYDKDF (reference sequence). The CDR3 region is CATSRGQIGSPLHF. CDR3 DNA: TGTGCCACCAGCAGAGGACAAATTGGGTCACCCCTCCACTTT.

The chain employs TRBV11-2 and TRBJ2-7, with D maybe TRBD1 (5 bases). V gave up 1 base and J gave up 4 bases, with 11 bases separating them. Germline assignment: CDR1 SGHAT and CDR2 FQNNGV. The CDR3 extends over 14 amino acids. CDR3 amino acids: CASSLVGQGYEQYF. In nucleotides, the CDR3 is TGTGCCAGCAGCTTAGTCGGGCAGGGTTACGAGCAGTACTTC.